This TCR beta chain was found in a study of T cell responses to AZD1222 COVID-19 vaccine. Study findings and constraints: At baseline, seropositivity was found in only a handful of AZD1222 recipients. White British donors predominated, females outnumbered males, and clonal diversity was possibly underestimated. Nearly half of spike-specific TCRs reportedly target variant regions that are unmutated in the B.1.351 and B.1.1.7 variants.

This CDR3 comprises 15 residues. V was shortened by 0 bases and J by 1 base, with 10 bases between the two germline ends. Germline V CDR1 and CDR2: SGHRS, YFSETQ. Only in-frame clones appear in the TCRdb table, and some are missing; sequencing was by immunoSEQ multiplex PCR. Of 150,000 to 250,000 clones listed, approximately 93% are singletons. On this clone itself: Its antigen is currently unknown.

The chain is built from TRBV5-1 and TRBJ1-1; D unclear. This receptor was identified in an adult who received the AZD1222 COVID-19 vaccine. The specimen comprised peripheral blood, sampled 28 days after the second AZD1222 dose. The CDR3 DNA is TGCGCCAGCAGCTTGGCCGAGGGAAGGAACACTGAAGCTTTCTTT. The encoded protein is CASSLAEGRNTEAFF.